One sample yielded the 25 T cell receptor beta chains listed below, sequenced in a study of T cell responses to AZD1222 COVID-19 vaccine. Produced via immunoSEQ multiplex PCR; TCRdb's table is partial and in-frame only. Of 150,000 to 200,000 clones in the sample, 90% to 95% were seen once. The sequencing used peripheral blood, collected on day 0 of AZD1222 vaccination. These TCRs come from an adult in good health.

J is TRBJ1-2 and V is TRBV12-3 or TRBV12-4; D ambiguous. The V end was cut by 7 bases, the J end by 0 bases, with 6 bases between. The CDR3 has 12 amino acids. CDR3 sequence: CASTRTNYGYTF. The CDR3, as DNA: TGTGCCAGCACCCGCACTAACTATGGCTACACCTTC.

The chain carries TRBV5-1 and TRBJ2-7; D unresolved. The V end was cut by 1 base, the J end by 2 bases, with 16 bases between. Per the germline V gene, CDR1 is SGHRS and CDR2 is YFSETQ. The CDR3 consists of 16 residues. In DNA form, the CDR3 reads TGCGCCAGCAGCTTGACGTCAGACCCCACTCCCTACGAGCAGTACTTC. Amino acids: CASSLTSDPTPYEQYF. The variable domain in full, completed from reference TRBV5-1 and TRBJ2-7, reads KAGVTQTPRYLIKTRGQQVTLSCSPISGHRSVSWYQQTPGQGLQFLFEYFSETQRNKGNFPGRFSGRQFSNSRSEMNVSTLELGDSALYLCASSLTSDPTPYEQYFGPGTRLTVT.

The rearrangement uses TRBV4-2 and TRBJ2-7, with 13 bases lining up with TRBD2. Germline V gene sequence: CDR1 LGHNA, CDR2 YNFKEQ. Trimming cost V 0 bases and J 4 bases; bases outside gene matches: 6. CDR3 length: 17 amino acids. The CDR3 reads CASSQEGLAGRVYEQYF. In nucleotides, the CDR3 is TGTGCCAGCAGCCAAGAGGGACTAGCGGGAAGGGTGTACGAGCAGTACTTC.

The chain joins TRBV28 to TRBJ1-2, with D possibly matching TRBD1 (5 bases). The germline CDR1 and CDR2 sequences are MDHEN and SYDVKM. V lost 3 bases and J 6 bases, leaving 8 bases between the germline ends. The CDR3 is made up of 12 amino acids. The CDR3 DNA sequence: TGTGCCAGCAGTTTGTGGGGGGATGGCTACACCTTC. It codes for CASSLWGDGYTF.

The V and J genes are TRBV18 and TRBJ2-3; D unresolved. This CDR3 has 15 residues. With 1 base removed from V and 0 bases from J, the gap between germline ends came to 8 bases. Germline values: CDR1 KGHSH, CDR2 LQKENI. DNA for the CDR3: TGTGCCAGCTCACCACAACCACAGAGCACAGATACGCAGTATTTT. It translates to CASSPQPQSTDTQYF.

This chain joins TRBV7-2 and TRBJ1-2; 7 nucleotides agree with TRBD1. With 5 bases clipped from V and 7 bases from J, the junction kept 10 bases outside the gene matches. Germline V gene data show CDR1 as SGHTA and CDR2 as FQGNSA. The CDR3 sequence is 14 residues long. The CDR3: CASSPGQRRVGYTF. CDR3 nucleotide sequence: TGTGCCAGCAGCCCGGGACAGAGGCGGGTTGGCTACACCTTC.

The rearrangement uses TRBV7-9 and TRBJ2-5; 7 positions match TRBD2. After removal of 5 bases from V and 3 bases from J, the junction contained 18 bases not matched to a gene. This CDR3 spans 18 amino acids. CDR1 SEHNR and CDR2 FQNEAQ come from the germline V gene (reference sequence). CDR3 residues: CASSPAGLASGNEETQYF. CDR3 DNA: TGTGCCAGCAGCCCCGCCGGGTTGGCTAGCGGAAACGAAGAGACCCAGTACTTC.

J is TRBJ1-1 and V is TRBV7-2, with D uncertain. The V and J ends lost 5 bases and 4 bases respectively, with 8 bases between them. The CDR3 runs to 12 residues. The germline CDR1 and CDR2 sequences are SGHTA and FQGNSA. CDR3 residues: CASSPRTTEAFF. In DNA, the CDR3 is TGTGCCAGCAGCCCAAGAACCACTGAAGCTTTCTTT.

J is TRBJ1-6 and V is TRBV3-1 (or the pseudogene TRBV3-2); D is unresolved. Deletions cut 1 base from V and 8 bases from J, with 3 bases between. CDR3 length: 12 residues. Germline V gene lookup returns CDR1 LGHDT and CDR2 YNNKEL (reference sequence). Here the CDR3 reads CASSQGHSPLHF. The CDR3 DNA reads TGTGCCAGCAGCCAAGGTCATTCACCCCTCCACTTT.

Written as DNA, the CDR3 is TGTGCCAGCTCACCACGGGACTTTACCTACGAGCAGTACTTC. It specifies CASSPRDFTYEQYF. The rearrangement uses TRBV18 and TRBJ2-7; TRBD2 is a possible D gene (6 bases). CDR1 KGHSH and CDR2 LQKENI come from the germline V gene. The CDR3 loop spans 14 amino acids. The V end was cut by 1 base, the J end by 2 bases, with 9 bases between. The variable domain in full, with the rest retrieved from reference TRBV18 and TRBJ2-7, is NAGVMQNPRHLVRRRGQEARLRCSPMKGHSHVYWYRQLPEEGLKFMVYLQKENIIDESGMPKERFSAEFPKEGPSILRIQQVVRGDSAAYFCASSPRDFTYEQYFGPGTRLTVT.

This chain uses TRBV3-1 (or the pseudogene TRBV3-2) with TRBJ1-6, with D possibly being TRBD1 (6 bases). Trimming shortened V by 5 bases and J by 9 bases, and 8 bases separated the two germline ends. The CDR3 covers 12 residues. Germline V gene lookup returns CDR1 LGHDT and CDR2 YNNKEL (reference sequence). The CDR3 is CASSRGGSPLHF. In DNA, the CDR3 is TGTGCCAGCAGCAGGGGGGGTTCACCCCTCCACTTT.

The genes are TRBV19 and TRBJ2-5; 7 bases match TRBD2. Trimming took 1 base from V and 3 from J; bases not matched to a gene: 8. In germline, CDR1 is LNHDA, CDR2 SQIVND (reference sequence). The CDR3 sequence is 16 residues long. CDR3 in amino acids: CASSIVAAGPKETQYF. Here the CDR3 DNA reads TGTGCCAGTAGTATAGTGGCAGCGGGGCCTAAAGAGACCCAGTACTTC.

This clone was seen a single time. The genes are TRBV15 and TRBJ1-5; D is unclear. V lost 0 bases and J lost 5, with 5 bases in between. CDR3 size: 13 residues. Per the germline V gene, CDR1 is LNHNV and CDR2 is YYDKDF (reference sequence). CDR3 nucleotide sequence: TGTGCCACCAGCAGAGATAGAGATCAGCCCCAGCATTTT. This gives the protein CATSRDRDQPQHF.

CDR3 DNA: TGTGCCAGTAGTATCAGGGGGCGCGGGTCGCGAACTGAAGCTTTCTTT. Translated, it gives CASSIRGRGSRTEAFF. The rearrangement joins TRBV19 to TRBJ1-1; 8 bases are shared with TRBD1. V trimming: 3 bases; J trimming: 5 bases; junction bases outside the gene matches: 11. From germline, CDR1 is LNHDA and CDR2 SQIVND (reference sequence). The CDR3 consists of 16 residues.

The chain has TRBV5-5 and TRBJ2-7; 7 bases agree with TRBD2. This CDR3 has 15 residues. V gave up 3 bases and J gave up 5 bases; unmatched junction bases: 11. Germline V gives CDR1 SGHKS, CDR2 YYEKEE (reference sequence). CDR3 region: CASSWNGLVSDEQYF. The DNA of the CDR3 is TGTGCCAGCAGCTGGAACGGACTAGTTAGCGACGAGCAGTACTTC.

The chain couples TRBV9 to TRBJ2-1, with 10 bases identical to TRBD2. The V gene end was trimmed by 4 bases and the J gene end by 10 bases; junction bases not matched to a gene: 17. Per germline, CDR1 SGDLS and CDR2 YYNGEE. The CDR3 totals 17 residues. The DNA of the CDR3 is TGTGCCAGCAGCCGCAGCAGGGGGCAGCGGGAGGGCAGCGAGCAGTTCTTC. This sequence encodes CASSRSRGQREGSEQFF.

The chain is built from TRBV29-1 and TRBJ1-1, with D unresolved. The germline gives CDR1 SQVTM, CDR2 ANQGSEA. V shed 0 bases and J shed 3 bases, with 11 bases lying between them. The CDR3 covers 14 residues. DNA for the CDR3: TGCAGCGTTGAAGATGTCGTTTATCACACTGAAGCTTTCTTT. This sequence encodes CSVEDVVYHTEAFF.

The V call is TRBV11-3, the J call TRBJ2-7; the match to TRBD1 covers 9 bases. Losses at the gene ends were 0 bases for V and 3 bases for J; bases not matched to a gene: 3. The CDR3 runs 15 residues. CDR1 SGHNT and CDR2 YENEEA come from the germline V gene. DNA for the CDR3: TGTGCCAGCAGCTTAGAAGGGGGACAGGGCTACGAGCAGTACTTC. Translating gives CASSLEGGQGYEQYF.

As DNA, the CDR3 is TGTGCCAGTACTCACAGGGTAGATACGCAGTATTTT. This sequence encodes CASTHRVDTQYF. This chain joins TRBV19 and TRBJ2-3; D is possibly TRBD1 (6 bases). Trimming pared 7 bases from V and 5 bases from J, leaving 10 bases between. The CDR3 totals 12 residues. Germline CDR1 reads LNHDA; CDR2 reads SQIVND (reference sequence).

CDR3 amino acids: CASSTTRGGQGLAGAYNEQFF. In DNA, the CDR3 is TGTGCCAGTAGTACCACCCGGGGGGGACAGGGACTAGCGGGAGCCTACAATGAGCAGTTCTTC. V gene TRBV19 combines with J gene TRBJ2-1, with 14 bases fitting TRBD2. The V gene end was trimmed by 4 bases and the J gene end by 2 bases; junction bases not matched to a gene: 16. Germline V gene sequence: CDR1 LNHDA, CDR2 SQIVND (reference sequence). The CDR3 spans 21 residues.

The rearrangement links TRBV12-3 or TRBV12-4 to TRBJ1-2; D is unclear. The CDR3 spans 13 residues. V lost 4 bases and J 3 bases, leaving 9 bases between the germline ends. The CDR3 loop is CASSSASYYGYTF. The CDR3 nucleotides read TGTGCCAGCAGTTCCGCCTCATACTATGGCTACACCTTC.

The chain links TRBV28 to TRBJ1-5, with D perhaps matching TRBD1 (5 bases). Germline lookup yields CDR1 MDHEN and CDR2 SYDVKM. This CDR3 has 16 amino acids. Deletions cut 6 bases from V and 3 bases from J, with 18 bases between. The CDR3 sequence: CASRPPLGADNQPQHF. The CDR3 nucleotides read TGTGCCAGCAGACCTCCGTTAGGGGCCGACAATCAGCCCCAGCATTTT.

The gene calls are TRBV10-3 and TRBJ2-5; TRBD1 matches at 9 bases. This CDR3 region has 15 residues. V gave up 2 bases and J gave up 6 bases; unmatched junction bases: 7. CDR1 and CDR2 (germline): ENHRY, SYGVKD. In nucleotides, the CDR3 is TGTGCCATCAGTGAGGGGACAGGGATAAGACAGACCCAGTACTTC. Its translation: CAISEGTGIRQTQYF.

The CDR3 sequence: CASSQDLGSGTGELFF. In DNA, the CDR3 is TGTGCCAGCAGCCAAGATCTGGGTTCGGGGACCGGGGAGCTGTTTTTT. This chain connects TRBV3-1 (or the pseudogene TRBV3-2) to TRBJ2-2; TRBD2 might be the D (5 bases). The CDR3 sequence is 16 residues long. Germline values: CDR1 LGHDT, CDR2 YNNKEL (reference sequence). V lost 0 bases and J 5 bases, leaving 13 bases between the germline ends.

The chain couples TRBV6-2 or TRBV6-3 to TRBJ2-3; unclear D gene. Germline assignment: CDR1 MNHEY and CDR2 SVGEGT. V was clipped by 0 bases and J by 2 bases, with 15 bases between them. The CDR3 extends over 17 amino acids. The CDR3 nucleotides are TGTGCCAGCAGTTACTCGAGTCTACGACATATCACAGATACGCAGTATTTT. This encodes CASSYSSLRHITDTQYF.